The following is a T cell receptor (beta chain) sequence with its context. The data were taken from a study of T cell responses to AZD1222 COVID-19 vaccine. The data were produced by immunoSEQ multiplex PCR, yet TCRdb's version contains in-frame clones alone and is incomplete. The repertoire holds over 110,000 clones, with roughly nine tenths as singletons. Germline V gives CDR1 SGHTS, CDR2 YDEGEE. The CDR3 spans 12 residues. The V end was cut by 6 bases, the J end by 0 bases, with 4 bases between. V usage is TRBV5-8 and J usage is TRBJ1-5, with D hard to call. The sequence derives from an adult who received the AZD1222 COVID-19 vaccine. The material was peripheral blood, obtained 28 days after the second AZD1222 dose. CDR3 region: CASTDSNQPQHF. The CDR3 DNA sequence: TGTGCCAGCACCGATAGCAATCAGCCCCAGCATTTT.